The 12 T cell receptor beta chains reported below all come from one sample, sequenced in a study of shared clonotypes between healthy human individuals. The table came from immunoSEQ multiplex PCR; TCRdb's copy has only in-frame clones and leaves some out. Of 1.6 million or so clones listed, approximately 98.5% were seen once; the top ten hold 0.36%. The material sequenced was naive CD4+ T cells sorted from blood. Sample subset: CD45RA+ positively selected. These receptors all come from a man aged 25-45 years in good health.

The chain couples TRBV9 to TRBJ2-2; 9 positions match TRBD1. CDR3 length equals 16 residues. V dropped 3 bases and J dropped 3; count of bases not matched to a gene: 6. Germline loops: CDR1 SGDLS, CDR2 YYNGEE. CDR3 amino acids: CASSGKGQGYTGELFF. The CDR3 DNA follows: TGTGCCAGCAGCGGAAAAGGACAGGGGTACACCGGGGAGCTGTTTTTT.

The rearrangement joins TRBV9 to TRBJ1-3; D remains ambiguous. This CDR3 contains 13 residues. V lost 3 bases to trimming and J lost 1 base, with 5 bases between them. Germline assignment: CDR1 SGDLS and CDR2 YYNGEE. CDR3 amino acids: CASSAISGNTIYF. In DNA, the CDR3 is TGTGCCAGCAGCGCAATATCTGGAAACACCATATATTTT.

V usage is TRBV5-1 and J usage is TRBJ2-5; TRBD2 aligns across 9 bases. This CDR3 comprises 18 residues. Germline V gene data show CDR1 as SGHRS and CDR2 as YFSETQ. Unmatched junction bases numbered 10, after V lost 1 base and J lost 0 bases. CDR3 sequence: CASSLLKREDSYQETQYF. CDR3 bases: TGCGCCAGCAGCTTGTTAAAGCGGGAGGACTCGTACCAAGAGACCCAGTACTTC. Looking up the rest from reference TRBV5-1 and TRBJ2-5 gives the full variable domain: KAGVTQTPRYLIKTRGQQVTLSCSPISGHRSVSWYQQTPGQGLQFLFEYFSETQRNKGNFPGRFSGRQFSNSRSEMNVSTLELGDSALYLCASSLLKREDSYQETQYFGPGTRLLVL.

This chain connects TRBV5-6 to TRBJ2-7; the D gene is possibly TRBD2 (5 bases). V lost 0 bases and J lost 2, with 9 bases in between. The CDR3 consists of 14 residues. Per germline, CDR1 SGHDT and CDR2 YYEEEE. CDR3 sequence (DNA): TGTGCCAGCAGCTTGGGAGGGAAACCCTACGAGCAGTACTTC. Its translation: CASSLGGKPYEQYF. Using reference TRBV5-6 and TRBJ2-7 for the parts outside the CDR3, the full variable domain is DAGVTQSPTHLIKTRGQQVTLRCSPKSGHDTVSWYQQALGQGPQFIFQYYEEEERQRGNFPDRFSGHQFPNYSSELNVNALLLGDSALYLCASSLGGKPYEQYFGPGTRLTVT.

On this clone itself: Other DNA sequences in the sample encode the same CDR3. The V gene is TRBV9, the J gene TRBJ2-1; D unresolved. The germline V gene encodes CDR1 SGDLS and CDR2 YYNGEE. V was shortened by 0 bases and J by 0 bases, with 10 bases between the two germline ends. The CDR3 runs to 16 residues. This CDR3 reads CASSVGGASSYNEQFF. The CDR3 DNA reads TGTGCCAGCAGCGTAGGAGGCGCCAGCTCCTACAATGAGCAGTTCTTC. Full variable domain (missing parts from reference TRBV9 and TRBJ2-1): DSGVTQTPKHLITATGQRVTLRCSPRSGDLSVYWYQQSLDQGLQFLIQYYNGEERAKGNILERFSAQQFPDLHSELNLSSLELGDSALYFCASSVGGASSYNEQFFGPGTRLTVL.

The chain has TRBV19 and TRBJ1-1; D unclear. The ends were cut back, 3 bases at V and 4 bases at J, with 6 bases in the middle. The CDR3 has 12 residues. Germline V lookup: CDR1 LNHDA, CDR2 SQIVND (reference sequence). The CDR3 coding sequence is TGTGCCAGTAGTATGGAGGGCACTGAAGCTTTCTTT. Protein: CASSMEGTEAFF.

Of note for this clone: Other DNA sequences in the sample encode the same CDR3. The chain uses TRBV5-1 and TRBJ2-1; D not certain. The CDR3 loop spans 12 amino acids. The V and J ends lost 1 base and 7 bases respectively, with 6 bases between them. Germline assignment: CDR1 SGHRS and CDR2 YFSETQ. The CDR3 loop reads CASSLLGNEQFF. As DNA, the CDR3 is TGCGCCAGCAGCTTGTTGGGTAATGAGCAGTTCTTC.

The gene calls are TRBV7-2 and TRBJ2-7; D is unresolved. Germline-derived CDR1 and CDR2 are SGHTA and FQGNSA. The CDR3 loop spans 13 amino acids. V gave up 1 base and J gave up 3 bases, with 7 bases separating them. CDR3 sequence (DNA): TGTGCCAGCAGCTTAGGCCTCCACTACGAGCAGTACTTC. Translated: CASSLGLHYEQYF. Together with reference TRBV7-2 and TRBJ2-7, the CDR3 gives the full variable domain: GAGVSQSPSNKVTEKGKDVELRCDPISGHTALYWYRQSLGQGLEFLIYFQGNSAPDKSGLPSDRFSAERTGGSVSTLTIQRTQQEDSAVYLCASSLGLHYEQYFGPGTRLTVT.

Remarks on this clone: The same CDR3 also results from other DNA sequences found in this sample. This chain links TRBV11-3 with TRBJ2-3; 10 bases are a match to TRBD2. Germline CDR1 is SGHNT and CDR2 is YENEEA. This CDR3 has 15 amino acids. Losses at the gene ends were 6 bases for V and 0 bases for J; bases not matched to a gene: 3. CDR3: CASSLGLASTDTQYF. Here the CDR3 DNA reads TGTGCCAGCAGTTTGGGACTAGCGAGCACAGATACGCAGTATTTT.

The gene calls are TRBV15 and TRBJ1-4; D call uncertain. Germline CDR1 and CDR2: LNHNV and YYDKDF (reference sequence). The V gene lost 0 bases and the J gene lost 0 bases, with 11 bases spanning the gap. The CDR3 totals 17 residues. The CDR3 reads CATSRDPMAATNEKLFF. CDR3 nucleotides: TGTGCCACCAGCAGAGATCCTATGGCTGCAACTAATGAAAAACTGTTTTTT.

This sequence joins TRBV6-1 and TRBJ1-1, with D possibly TRBD1 on 6 matching bases. V was pared by 6 bases and J by 0 bases, with 11 bases between. Looked up from germline, CDR1 is MNHNS and CDR2 is SASEGT. The length of the CDR3 is 14 residues. The CDR3 DNA is TGTGCCAGCAGGGACAGCTTCTTGAACACTGAAGCTTTCTTT. Its translation is CASRDSFLNTEAFF.

The gene calls are TRBV11-2 and TRBJ2-1, with 8 positions matching TRBD1. V shed 1 base and J 9 bases; nucleotides not matched to a gene: 17. Germline lookup yields CDR1 SGHAT and CDR2 FQNNGV. CDR3 length: 18 amino acids. The DNA for the CDR3 is TGTGCCAGCAGCTTAGTAAGTCCTCCGGACAGGGTCATGGGTGAGCAGTTCTTC. Translating gives CASSLVSPPDRVMGEQFF.